This T cell receptor beta chain was retrieved from a study of memory CD4+ T cells and cytomegalovirus serostatus. Whole-study context: Of the healthy Belgian adults, nine or ten were CMV seropositive and 20 to 30 seronegative.

Germline values: CDR1 MNHNY, CDR2 SVGAGI (reference sequence). The V gene lost 5 bases and the J gene lost 7 bases, with 9 bases spanning the gap. The CDR3 has 11 amino acids. Method: immunoSEQ multiplex PCR; TCRdb's copy keeps in-frame clones and lacks some. The table lists tens of thousands of clones, about 81% of them singletons. The sort gate was single viable CD3+CD4+CD8-CD45RO+ cells for memory CD4+ T cells. After thawing, CD4+ T cells were positively selected. Sequenced material: memory CD4+ T cells from blood. This chain uses TRBV6-6 with TRBJ2-7; no definite D call. This sequence was found in an adult in good health and CMV-seronegative. In DNA, the CDR3 is TGTGCCAGCAGTCATCTGGGGGAGCAGTACTTC. Protein sequence: CASSHLGEQYF.